The clone carrying this T cell receptor beta chain was detected only a few times. The sample comes from a study of T-cell reconstitution after alpha-beta-depleted transplantation in children. Preparation of the TCRbeta library was carried out with unique molecular identifiers. TCRdb ran MiXCR on the PCR reads and lists one entry per CDR3 protein. The repertoire holds hundreds of thousands of distinct CDR3 sequences, with 15% to 20% as singletons. The CDR3 has 14 residues. Germline V lookup: CDR1 DFQATT, CDR2 SNEGSKA (reference sequence). V shed 7 bases and J shed 4 bases, with 17 bases lying between them.

The specimen was PBMCs from the stem cell graft donor, collected from the stem cell graft. This rearrangement joins TRBV20-1 to TRBJ2-1; D is possibly TRBD2 (6 bases). The source of this sequence is a human donor who donated a stem cell graft to a child with acute myeloid leukemia. DNA of the CDR3: TGCAGTGTCCATGCGGGACTCGCATACAATGAGCAGTTCTTC. This sequence encodes CSVHAGLAYNEQFF.